Each of the 25 T cell receptor beta chains below was sequenced from the same sample in a study of shared clonotypes between healthy human individuals. Sequencing was performed with immunoSEQ multiplex PCR; in TCRdb, only in-frame clones are kept and a portion is missing. The sample has roughly 500,000 clones; about 72% are singletons. Source material: PBMCs. These receptors were taken from a woman in her 40s in good health. Some clones in this sample may be carry-over from other donors' samples.

The chain couples TRBV29-1 to TRBJ2-1; 8 nucleotides match TRBD1. The CDR3 is 13 residues long. The germline V gene has CDR1 SQVTM and CDR2 ANQGSEA. V lost 8 bases to trimming and J lost 7 bases; unmatched junction nucleotides: 10. The CDR3 loop is CSTSGTGFNEQFF. DNA for the CDR3: TGCAGCACCTCCGGGACAGGATTTAATGAGCAGTTCTTC.

The CDR3 is CASSPRLGTSGRWSTGELFF. CDR3 in DNA: TGTGCCAGTAGTCCTCGTCTTGGGACTAGCGGGAGATGGAGCACCGGGGAGCTGTTTTTT. The chain carries TRBV19 and TRBJ2-2, with 14 bases aligning to TRBD2. CDR1 LNHDA and CDR2 SQIVND come from the germline V gene (reference sequence). V lost 5 bases to trimming and J lost 4 bases; unmatched junction nucleotides: 15. The CDR3 length is 20 residues.

The CDR3 DNA follows: TGCGCCAGCAGCTTGCTCGGGTCCCAAGAGACCCAGTACTTC. It yields the protein CASSLLGSQETQYF. The V gene is TRBV5-1, the J gene TRBJ2-5; D is unresolved. The CDR3 covers 14 residues. The V gene's germline CDR1 is SGHRS and CDR2 YFSETQ. Trimming removed 1 base at V and 1 base at J, with 8 bases between.

V usage is TRBV5-1 and J usage is TRBJ2-3, with no clear D. The CDR3 runs to 14 residues. Germline lookup yields CDR1 SGHRS and CDR2 YFSETQ. Trimming shortened V by 2 bases and J by 2 bases, and 9 bases separated the two germline ends. CDR3 coding DNA: TGCGCCAGCAGCTTCAGGCAGGCCACAGATACGCAGTATTTT. It is translated as CASSFRQATDTQYF.

The chain is built from TRBV14 and TRBJ2-2, with a tentative D call TRBD1 (6 bases). Germline V gene data show CDR1 as SGHDN and CDR2 as FVKESK. This CDR3 is 14 amino acids long. With 7 bases removed from V and 0 bases from J, the gap between germline ends came to 9 bases. In DNA, the CDR3 is TGTGCCAGCACAAAGGGGGCGAACACCGGGGAGCTGTTTTTT. This sequence encodes CASTKGANTGELFF.

This sequence joins TRBV5-1 and TRBJ1-4; 8 bases agree with TRBD1. V shed 4 bases and J 3 bases; nucleotides not matched to a gene: 5. The CDR3 has 15 amino acids. Germline V gene lookup returns CDR1 SGHRS and CDR2 YFSETQ. CDR3 residues: CASSGQGASNEKLFF. The CDR3 coding sequence is TGCGCCAGCAGCGGGCAGGGGGCGTCTAATGAAAAACTGTTTTTT.

V gene TRBV4-1 combines with J gene TRBJ2-3; D not certain. The ends were cut back, 0 bases at V and 2 bases at J, with 9 bases in the middle. This CDR3 contains 15 residues. The germline CDR1 and CDR2 sequences are MGHRA and YSYEKL. CDR3 sequence reads: CASSQESTDTDTQYF. The DNA of the CDR3 is TGCGCCAGCAGCCAAGAATCGACGGACACAGATACGCAGTATTTT.

The rearrangement uses TRBV19 and TRBJ2-1, with D possibly matching TRBD1 (7 bases). V was trimmed by 6 bases and J by 6 bases, leaving 15 bases between them. The CDR3 runs 14 residues. Looked up from germline, CDR1 is LNHDA and CDR2 is SQIVND (reference sequence). Written as DNA, the CDR3 is TGTGCCAGTAGACATCCCCAGGGGGGCAATGAGCAGTTCTTC. As protein: CASRHPQGGNEQFF.

As for this clone: This specimen includes other DNA sequences encoding the same CDR3. The chain is built from TRBV10-3 and TRBJ2-1; 10 bases agree with TRBD2. There are 14 residues in the CDR3. V shed 7 bases and J 7 bases; nucleotides not matched to a gene: 7. From germline, CDR1 is ENHRY and CDR2 SYGVKD. For the CDR3, the DNA is TGTGCCATCACCCCGGGACTAGCGCGGAATGAGCAGTTCTTC. It translates to CAITPGLARNEQFF.

This clone was detected once. The rearrangement links TRBV27 to TRBJ2-7; 8 bases fit TRBD2. Germline V lookup: CDR1 MNHEY, CDR2 SMNVEV (reference sequence). CDR3 length: 14 residues. The trim removed 5 bases at V and 3 bases at J, leaving 6 bases unmatched. CDR3 loop: CASSQSGRVYEQYF. DNA of the CDR3: TGTGCCAGCAGTCAGAGCGGGAGAGTCTACGAGCAGTACTTC.

This clone was picked up many times. The V and J genes are TRBV27 and TRBJ2-1, with 7 nucleotides matching TRBD2. The V gene's germline CDR1 is MNHEY and CDR2 SMNVEV (reference sequence). This CDR3 region has 14 residues. The ends lost 6 bases at V and 5 bases at J; junction bases unmatched: 7. This CDR3 reads CASRWDYRNNEQFF. CDR3 DNA: TGTGCCAGCAGGTGGGACTACCGTAACAATGAGCAGTTCTTC.

To note about this clone: Other nucleotide sequences in the sample specify the same CDR3. The V call is TRBV5-1, the J call TRBJ2-3; D perhaps matches TRBD2 (5 bases). CDR1 and CDR2 (germline): SGHRS, YFSETQ. CDR3 length: 14 amino acids. Trimming stripped 0 bases from V and 1 base from J, with 6 bases between. CDR3 sequence: CASSLEGGTDTQYF. The CDR3 region has the DNA TGCGCCAGCAGCTTGGAGGGAGGCACAGATACGCAGTATTTT.

This clone was recorded a few times. J is TRBJ1-5 and V is TRBV7-2, with 7 bases that match TRBD1. V lost 1 base, J lost 10 bases, and 4 bases stayed unmatched. Germline V lookup: CDR1 SGHTA, CDR2 FQGNSA. This CDR3 has 13 residues. CDR3 nucleotides: TGTGCCAGCAGCTTAGGGGGACAGCTACCCCAGCATTTT. Translation: CASSLGGQLPQHF.

There are a few counts of this clone. The rearrangement joins TRBV20-1 to TRBJ2-7; D remains ambiguous. CDR3 length: 11 amino acids. CDR1 is DFQATT, CDR2 SNEGSKA, per germline (reference sequence). The V gene lost 6 bases and the J gene lost 0 bases, with 6 bases spanning the gap. CDR3 nucleotides: TGCAGTGCACAGTTCTCCTACGAGCAGTACTTC. Translated, it gives CSAQFSYEQYF.

The V gene is TRBV7-2, the J gene TRBJ2-7; the match to TRBD1 covers 9 bases. The CDR3 contains 15 residues. Germline trimming cut 5 bases from V and 2 bases from J; bases unmatched to any gene: 7. The germline gives CDR1 SGHTA, CDR2 FQGNSA. This chain's CDR3 is CASSISGQGTYEQYF. DNA of the CDR3: TGTGCCAGCAGCATATCCGGACAGGGGACCTACGAGCAGTACTTC.

The chain joins TRBV5-4 to TRBJ1-4; 9 bases fit TRBD1. The CDR3 loop spans 16 amino acids. Germline V gives CDR1 SGHNT, CDR2 YYREEE (reference sequence). J gave up 8 bases and V 4 bases, and 12 bases lay outside the gene matches. The CDR3 here is CASSPGGSGQGEKLFF. The CDR3 region has the DNA TGTGCCAGCAGCCCGGGAGGTTCGGGACAGGGAGAAAAACTGTTTTTT. Full variable domain (outside the CDR3, taken from reference TRBV5-4 and TRBJ1-4): ETGVTQSPTHLIKTRGQQVTLRCSSQSGHNTVSWYQQALGQGPQFIFQYYREEENGRGNFPPRFSGLQFPNYSSELNVNALELDDSALYLCASSPGGSGQGEKLFFGSGTQLSVL.

The genes are TRBV5-8 and TRBJ2-7; unclear D gene. V was cut by 4 bases and J by 6 bases, with 11 bases left in between. This CDR3 is 12 amino acids long. Germline loops: CDR1 SGHTS, CDR2 YDEGEE. CDR3 region: CASSLWAVEQYF. The CDR3 DNA reads as TGTGCCAGCAGCCTTTGGGCAGTCGAGCAGTACTTC.

Comment on this clone: Other DNA variants within this sample encode the same CDR3. V and J are TRBV7-3 and TRBJ2-5; D uncertain. With 5 bases removed from V and 1 base from J, the gap between germline ends came to 8 bases. CDR3 length: 13 amino acids. Germline lookup yields CDR1 SGHTA and CDR2 FQGTGA. CDR3 sequence reads: CASSRGSQETQYF. The CDR3 coding sequence is TGTGCCAGCAGCCGCGGCAGCCAAGAGACCCAGTACTTC. The entire variable domain, with the rest obtained from reference TRBV7-3 and TRBJ2-5, is as follows: GAGVSQTPSNKVTEKGKYVELRCDPISGHTALYWYRQSLGQGPEFLIYFQGTGAADDSGLPNDRFFAVRPEGSVSTLKIQRTERGDSAVYLCASSRGSQETQYFGPGTRLLVL.

This chain connects TRBV18 to TRBJ2-5, with D possibly matching TRBD2 (7 bases). The V end lost 5 bases, the J end lost 1 base, and 14 bases lay between the germline ends. Looked up from germline, CDR1 is KGHSH and CDR2 is LQKENI. The CDR3 contains 15 residues. The CDR3 DNA sequence: TGTGCCAGCTCAAGGGGGGGAACTCGCCAAGAGACCCAGTACTTC. This encodes CASSRGGTRQETQYF.

As regards this clone: Other DNA variants within this sample encode the same CDR3. This rearrangement joins TRBV28 to TRBJ1-1; D ambiguous. V lost 7 bases to trimming and J lost 5 bases, with 8 bases between them. The CDR3 covers 11 residues. Germline V CDR1 and CDR2: MDHEN, SYDVKM. The CDR3 DNA sequence: TGTGCCAGCACCGGTGGGACTGAAGCTTTCTTT. Its translation is CASTGGTEAFF.

The chain carries TRBV19 and TRBJ2-1; TRBD2 is a possible D gene (6 bases). Germline CDR1 reads LNHDA; CDR2 reads SQIVND (reference sequence). The ends were cut back, 3 bases at V and 9 bases at J, with 12 bases in the middle. This CDR3 region has 13 residues. DNA for the CDR3: TGTGCCAGTAGTATTTTTGGAGGGGCTGAGCAGTTCTTC. It is translated as CASSIFGGAEQFF.

This clone was observed at least ten times. V is TRBV29-1 and J is TRBJ1-5; D is ambiguous. CDR1 is SQVTM and CDR2 is ANQGSEA in the germline V gene. The CDR3 has 16 residues. Trimming took off 5 bases at V and 1 base at J, with 18 bases between the two ends. For the CDR3, the DNA is TGCAGCGTTAATAGGTGTAGGAGTTTGAGCAATCAGCCCCAGCATTTT. It codes for CSVNRCRSLSNQPQHF.

This clone appeared many times. V is TRBV27 and J is TRBJ2-7, with 10 bases aligning to TRBD1. CDR3 length: 15 residues. Trimming cost V 5 bases and J 6 bases; bases outside gene matches: 10. Germline V CDR1 and CDR2: MNHEY, SMNVEV (reference sequence). CDR3 loop: CASSPTGTGVPEQYF. CDR3 in DNA: TGTGCCAGCAGTCCCACTGGGACAGGGGTTCCCGAGCAGTACTTC.

This chain links TRBV11-2 with TRBJ2-1; 8 positions agree with TRBD2. Germline trimming cut 8 bases from V and 5 bases from J; bases unmatched to any gene: 14. In germline, CDR1 is SGHAT, CDR2 FQNNGV. CDR3 length equals 16 residues. CDR3 protein: CASHPGVAGGNNEQFF. CDR3 bases: TGTGCCAGCCACCCGGGGGTCGCGGGAGGTAACAATGAGCAGTTCTTC.

This chain links TRBV27 with TRBJ2-7; D is ambiguous. The CDR3 spans 13 residues. Germline values: CDR1 MNHEY, CDR2 SMNVEV (reference sequence). Between the trimmed V and J ends, which lost 0 bases and 3 bases, there was a span of 6 bases. CDR3 coding DNA: TGTGCCAGCAGTTTATCGGCCTACTACGAGCAGTACTTC. It codes for CASSLSAYYEQYF.